The text below deals with one TCR beta chain. The target antigen is unknown. This entry belongs to a study of cytomegalovirus exposure and HLA in healthy donors. Study observations and caveats: Earlier analysis found most TCR beta V segments productive about 87% or about 30% of the time. A later analysis, which compared TCR beta chains of equal frequency, found the HLA-associated ones more clonally expanded.

The CDR3 totals 16 residues. From germline, CDR1 is SGHVS and CDR2 FQNEAQ. Trimming cost V 5 bases and J 4 bases; bases outside gene matches: 5. The PCR made use of 60 Vbeta and 13 Jbeta primers. Sequencing used immunoSEQ multiplex PCR; TCRdb keeps in-frame clones, though not all of them. The table lists roughly 200,000 clones, more than 60% of them singletons, with about 4% in the top ten. The clonotype was recovered from a woman in her sixties in good health and CMV-seropositive. The sample taken for sequencing was PBMCs. The chain carries TRBV7-8 and TRBJ2-5; TRBD2 matches 15 bases. CDR3 loop: CASSLGLAGGSETQYF. The DNA for the CDR3 is TGTGCCAGCAGCCTAGGACTAGCGGGGGGGTCAGAGACCCAGTACTTC.